Below are 20 T cell receptor beta chains sequenced from a single sample in a study of blood T cell repertoires in COVID-19. Produced via immunoSEQ multiplex PCR; TCRdb's table is partial and in-frame only. The sample yields around 70,000 clones, 70% to 90% seen once. Sequencing was performed on peripheral blood. Receptors were obtained from a woman over 75 with active or convalescent COVID-19.

This chain joins TRBV6-1 and TRBJ2-7; tentatively, D is TRBD2 (7 bases). Germline V CDR1 and CDR2: MNHNS, SASEGT. CDR3 length equals 14 residues. V was shortened by 3 bases and J by 6 bases, with 15 bases between the two germline ends. The CDR3 is CASSDYGGASEQYF. As DNA, the CDR3 is TGTGCCAGCAGTGATTATGGGGGGGCGTCCGAGCAGTACTTC.

V and J are TRBV12-2 and TRBJ2-1; TRBD2 is the table's D call and was not checked against the DNA. TRBV12-2 is a documented pseudogene. The CDR3 loop spans 15 amino acids. The CDR3 DNA sequence: TGTGCAAGTCACCCCCGTGGAGGTCAGGAACATGAGCAGTTCTTC. It yields the protein CASHPRGGQEHEQFF.

This clone was counted a single time. The chain links TRBV10-3 to TRBJ2-2; D unresolved. CDR3 length: 15 amino acids. V was shortened by 0 bases and J by 2 bases, with 7 bases between the two germline ends. CDR1 and CDR2 (germline): ENHRY, SYGVKD. The CDR3 loop is CAISESGYNTGELFF. The CDR3 region has the DNA TGTGCCATCAGTGAGTCGGGCTATAACACCGGGGAGCTGTTTTTT.

This chain links TRBV14 with TRBJ2-3, with D possibly TRBD1 on 5 matching bases. The CDR3 spans 15 residues. The V end was cut by 4 bases, the J end by 4 bases, with 15 bases between. Per germline, CDR1 SGHDN and CDR2 FVKESK. CDR3 loop: CASSRGGHASDTQYF. The CDR3 DNA is TGTGCCAGCAGCCGAGGTGGACATGCCTCAGATACGCAGTATTTT.

V usage is TRBV4-3 and J usage is TRBJ1-1; a weak D match, TRBD1 (5 bases). Trimming removed 4 bases at V and 7 bases at J, with 16 bases between. Germline CDR1 LGHNA, CDR2 YSLEER. This CDR3 is built from 14 residues. Here the CDR3 DNA reads TGCGCCAGCAGCCTCACCGGGACTCCTGATGAAGCTTTCTTT. This gives the protein CASSLTGTPDEAFF.

This clone came up once. V gene TRBV2 combines with J gene TRBJ1-6, with 7 bases that match TRBD1. V shed 4 bases and J 0 bases; nucleotides not matched to a gene: 3. The CDR3 length is 16 residues. Germline V CDR1 and CDR2: SNHLY, FYNNEI. Here the CDR3 DNA reads TGTGCCAGCAGTGGGACAGGCAGCTCCTATAATTCACCCCTCCACTTT. It translates to CASSGTGSSYNSPLHF.

The CDR3 here is CASRSGLAGLTDTQYF. The CDR3 DNA sequence: TGTGCCAGTAGATCCGGACTAGCGGGGCTCACAGATACGCAGTATTTT. This chain joins TRBV19 and TRBJ2-3; 12 bases match TRBD2. Germline lookup yields CDR1 LNHDA and CDR2 SQIVND (reference sequence). V was clipped by 6 bases and J by 2 bases; unmatched bases: 6. The CDR3 is 16 residues long.

The rearrangement uses TRBV19 and TRBJ1-3; D remains ambiguous. In germline, CDR1 is LNHDA, CDR2 SQIVND (reference sequence). Trimming pared 5 bases from V and 0 bases from J, leaving 17 bases between. CDR3 length equals 17 residues. In nucleotides, the CDR3 is TGTGCCAGTAGTCAGACTTGGACTTCTAGCTCTGGAAACACCATATATTTT. Translating gives CASSQTWTSSSGNTIYF. Combining the CDR3 with reference TRBV19 and TRBJ1-3 gives the whole variable domain DGGITQSPKYLFRKEGQNVTLSCEQNLNHDAMYWYRQDPGQGLRLIYYSQIVNDFQKGDIAEGYSVSREKKESFPLTVTSAQKNPTAFYLCASSQTWTSSSGNTIYFGEGSWLTVV.

V is TRBV10-3 and J is TRBJ2-2, with 8 bases aligning to TRBD1. The ends lost 4 bases at V and 1 base at J; junction bases unmatched: 5. The germline CDR1 and CDR2 sequences are ENHRY and SYGVKD. This CDR3 contains 16 residues. The CDR3 is CAISARGHQNTGELFF. The CDR3 DNA is TGTGCCATCAGTGCCAGGGGGCACCAGAACACCGGGGAGCTGTTTTTT.

The chain recombines TRBV7-2 with TRBJ2-1, with TRBD2 matching over 8 bases. Germline assignment: CDR1 SGHTA and CDR2 FQGNSA. This CDR3 region has 16 residues. Trimming removed 4 bases from V and 6 bases from J; junction bases left unmatched: 11. CDR3 coding DNA: TGTGCCAGCAGCTCCCCGCCGGGACTAGTGAGCAATGAGCAGTTCTTC. It specifies CASSSPPGLVSNEQFF.

The rearrangement links TRBV19 to TRBJ1-5; D not certain. The CDR3 runs to 12 residues. The germline V and J ends were trimmed by 6 bases and 4 bases, with 7 bases remaining between them. Germline CDR1 LNHDA, CDR2 SQIVND (reference sequence). CDR3 nucleotide sequence: TGTGCCAGTAGGAATACTAATCAGCCCCAGCATTTT. This encodes CASRNTNQPQHF. Supplemented by reference TRBV19 and TRBJ1-5, the full variable domain reads DGGITQSPKYLFRKEGQNVTLSCEQNLNHDAMYWYRQDPGQGLRLIYYSQIVNDFQKGDIAEGYSVSREKKESFPLTVTSAQKNPTAFYLCASRNTNQPQHFGDGTRLSIL.

The chain carries TRBV19 and TRBJ1-5; 7 nucleotides align to TRBD1. Looked up from germline, CDR1 is LNHDA and CDR2 is SQIVND (reference sequence). This CDR3 is built from 15 residues. V shed 5 bases and J 2 bases; nucleotides not matched to a gene: 6. CDR3 in amino acids: CASSRGQAGNQPQHF. The CDR3 DNA follows: TGTGCCAGTAGTCGAGGACAGGCGGGCAATCAGCCCCAGCATTTT.

The V call is TRBV24-1, the J call TRBJ2-7; 10 nucleotides agree with TRBD2. This CDR3 is 13 amino acids long. The V segment lost 10 bases and the J segment 2 bases; nucleotides outside the gene matches: 4. The V gene's germline CDR1 is KGHDR and CDR2 SFDVKD. CDR3 in DNA: TGTGCCACACATAGCGGGGGGACCTACGAGCAGTACTTC. Protein: CATHSGGTYEQYF.

This clone was recorded once. This chain joins TRBV18 and TRBJ2-6; D may be TRBD1 (5 bases). The CDR3 is made up of 17 amino acids. Looked up from germline, CDR1 is KGHSH and CDR2 is LQKENI. Trimming cost V 2 bases and J 2 bases, with 13 bases left between them. In nucleotides, the CDR3 is TGTGCCAGCTCACCAACAGTGGCAGGGACTGGGGCCAACGTCCTGACTTTC. This translates into CASSPTVAGTGANVLTF.

Here the CDR3 DNA reads TGTGCCAGTAGCATACCTTTTGCTATGAACACTGAAGCTTTCTTT. This gives the protein CASSIPFAMNTEAFF. The gene calls are TRBV19 and TRBJ1-1; D is ambiguous. CDR1 is LNHDA and CDR2 is SQIVND in the germline V gene (reference sequence). This CDR3 has 15 amino acids. V was cut by 6 bases and J by 0 bases, with 14 bases left in between. The variable domain in full, with the rest retrieved from reference TRBV19 and TRBJ1-1, is DGGITQSPKYLFRKEGQNVTLSCEQNLNHDAMYWYRQDPGQGLRLIYYSQIVNDFQKGDIAEGYSVSREKKESFPLTVTSAQKNPTAFYLCASSIPFAMNTEAFFGQGTRLTVV.

The sample holds a few counts of this clone. V gene TRBV6-5 combines with J gene TRBJ1-2; 7 bases match TRBD1. The germline V gene has CDR1 MNHEY and CDR2 SVGAGI. V gave up 6 bases and J gave up 8 bases; unmatched junction bases: 9. This CDR3 has 13 residues. The CDR3 reads CASRPRQGYGYTF. CDR3 nucleotides: TGTGCCAGCAGACCTCGACAGGGCTACGGCTACACCTTC.

Notes on this clone: Because the CDR3's place on the DNA is in doubt, the DNA is left out and the CDR3 is given as listed by TCRdb. This chain uses TRBV5-4 with TRBJ2-5; TRBD1 is the table's D call and was not checked against the DNA. The germline V gene has CDR1 SGHNT and CDR2 YYREEE (reference sequence). The CDR3 numbers 14 amino acids, ends counted. The CDR3 loop reads CASSFGPGKETQYF.

This clone was observed many times. The chain employs TRBV29-1 and TRBJ1-1; 7 nucleotides agree with TRBD1. The CDR3 loop spans 12 amino acids. The ends lost 6 bases at V and 7 bases at J; junction bases unmatched: 8. The germline V gene has CDR1 SQVTM and CDR2 ANQGSEA. The CDR3 DNA is TGCAGCGTGGACACCGGGACAGATGAAGCTTTCTTT. Translating it yields CSVDTGTDEAFF.

The V and J genes are TRBV19 and TRBJ2-5, with D perhaps matching TRBD2 (5 bases). Looked up from germline, CDR1 is LNHDA and CDR2 is SQIVND (reference sequence). The V and J ends lost 4 bases and 5 bases respectively, with 14 bases between them. The CDR3 is made up of 14 amino acids. The CDR3 sequence is CASSNGPQRETQYF. CDR3 nucleotide sequence: TGTGCCAGTAGTAATGGCCCTCAGCGGGAGACCCAGTACTTC. The variable domain in full, completed from reference TRBV19 and TRBJ2-5, reads DGGITQSPKYLFRKEGQNVTLSCEQNLNHDAMYWYRQDPGQGLRLIYYSQIVNDFQKGDIAEGYSVSREKKESFPLTVTSAQKNPTAFYLCASSNGPQRETQYFGPGTRLLVL.

The chain employs TRBV5-8 and TRBJ1-2; 8 bases line up with TRBD1. V trimming: 5 bases; J trimming: 4 bases; junction bases outside the gene matches: 10. There are 15 residues in the CDR3. Per the germline V gene, CDR1 is SGHTS and CDR2 is YDEGEE. The CDR3 region has the DNA TGTGCCAGCAGGGGTCCGGGACAGGCGTCCTATGGCTACACCTTC. Protein sequence: CASRGPGQASYGYTF.